Following are 10 T cell receptor beta chains from one sample sequenced in a study of T-cell memory formation after mild COVID-19. MiXCR was run by TCRdb on the 5' RACE reads, yielding one entry per CDR3 protein. The table has roughly 400,000 distinct CDR3 sequences, roughly 24% seen once. Sequenced input: PBMCs or a T cell subset sorted from them (not recorded which). Every receptor here comes from an adult woman who had mild COVID-19 (a few samples of this study predate the infection). Cell type and time point are not known.

The CDR3 reads CASTWGGSTEAFF. CDR3 nucleotides: TGTGCCAGCACCTGGGGGGGTAGCACTGAAGCTTTCTTT. The V gene is TRBV12-3 or TRBV12-4, the J gene TRBJ1-1, with D perhaps TRBD1 (5 bases). This CDR3 spans 13 amino acids. V lost 7 bases and J 4 bases, leaving 13 bases between the germline ends.

This clonotype has just a few counts. This chain joins TRBV6-5 and TRBJ2-4; 11 positions match TRBD2. The germline V gene encodes CDR1 MNHEY and CDR2 SVGAGI. V lost 4 bases and J lost 1; bases outside the gene matches: 6. The CDR3 totals 17 residues. The CDR3 reads CASSSTSGMFAKNIQYF. The CDR3 DNA is TGTGCCAGCAGTTCGACTAGCGGGATGTTCGCCAAAAACATTCAGTACTTC.

This clonotype has just a few counts. This rearrangement joins TRBV3-1 to TRBJ2-2; the D is unclear. CDR1 and CDR2 from the germline V gene are LGHDT and YNNKEL (reference sequence). The CDR3 spans 11 residues. With 3 bases removed from V and 8 bases from J, the gap between germline ends came to 4 bases. DNA of the CDR3: TGTGCCAGCAGCCACGGTGGGGAGCTGTTTTTT. Translation gives CASSHGGELFF.

CDR3 sequence reads: CATSSRGATGELFF. CDR3 DNA: TGTGCCACCAGCAGCAGGGGGGCCACCGGGGAGCTGTTTTTT. The genes are TRBV15 and TRBJ2-2; D is possibly TRBD1 (7 bases). V shed 3 bases and J shed 4 bases, with 9 bases lying between them. Per germline, CDR1 LNHNV and CDR2 YYDKDF (reference sequence). The CDR3 is 14 amino acids.

The J gene is TRBJ2-3, the V gene TRBV5-1; maybe TRBD2 (5 bases). The CDR3 runs to 16 residues. With 3 bases removed from V and 2 bases from J, the gap between germline ends came to 16 bases. Germline V gene sequence: CDR1 SGHRS, CDR2 YFSETQ. CDR3 in DNA: TGCGCCAGCAGCTCCCTCGAAGTGGAGGCCACAGATACGCAGTATTTT. It codes for CASSSLEVEATDTQYF.

This clonotype was counted between two and nine times. The chain uses TRBV2 and TRBJ2-1, with D unclear. CDR1 and CDR2 from the germline V gene are SNHLY and FYNNEI. The CDR3 loop spans 14 amino acids. Trimming left V 3 bases short and J 0 bases short, with 6 bases between. DNA for the CDR3: TGTGCCAGCAGTGACAAGAGCTCCTACAATGAGCAGTTCTTC. Amino acid sequence: CASSDKSSYNEQFF.

The rearrangement joins TRBV3-1 to TRBJ1-5; 10 bases are shared with TRBD1. Germline CDR1 reads LGHDT; CDR2 reads YNNKEL (reference sequence). The CDR3 runs to 20 residues. Losses at the gene ends were 0 bases for V and 1 base for J; bases not matched to a gene: 12. The CDR3 coding sequence is TGTGCCAGCAGCCAAGATCCGTTGGGACAGGGGCCAGTGAGCAATCAGCCCCAGCATTTT. Protein: CASSQDPLGQGPVSNQPQHF.

In its sample, this clonotype was seen a few times. The chain links TRBV7-3 to TRBJ2-7; weak D call: TRBD2 (6 bases). Germline assignment: CDR1 SGHTA and CDR2 FQGTGA. The CDR3 has 15 residues. The V gene lost 3 bases and the J gene lost 2 bases, with 14 bases spanning the gap. The CDR3 protein is CASSLDGGSAYEQYF. DNA for the CDR3: TGTGCCAGCAGCTTGGATGGGGGGAGCGCCTACGAGCAGTACTTC.

The J gene is TRBJ2-1, the V gene TRBV10-3; the D gene is possibly TRBD2 (6 bases). V shed 0 bases and J shed 12 bases, with 9 bases lying between them. This CDR3 contains 12 residues. Germline V CDR1 and CDR2: ENHRY, SYGVKD. In DNA, the CDR3 is TGTGCCATCAGTGAGTCGACTAGTGCGCAGTTCTTC. As protein: CAISESTSAQFF.

A few counts support this clonotype. The J gene is TRBJ2-2, the V gene TRBV24-1, with D possibly being TRBD2 (6 bases). V lost 8 bases to trimming and J lost 1 base, with 10 bases between them. The CDR3 totals 14 residues. CDR1 and CDR2 from the germline V gene are KGHDR and SFDVKD. For the CDR3, the DNA is TGTGCCACCACCGGGACTCTGAACACCGGGGAGCTGTTTTTT. Translating gives CATTGTLNTGELFF.